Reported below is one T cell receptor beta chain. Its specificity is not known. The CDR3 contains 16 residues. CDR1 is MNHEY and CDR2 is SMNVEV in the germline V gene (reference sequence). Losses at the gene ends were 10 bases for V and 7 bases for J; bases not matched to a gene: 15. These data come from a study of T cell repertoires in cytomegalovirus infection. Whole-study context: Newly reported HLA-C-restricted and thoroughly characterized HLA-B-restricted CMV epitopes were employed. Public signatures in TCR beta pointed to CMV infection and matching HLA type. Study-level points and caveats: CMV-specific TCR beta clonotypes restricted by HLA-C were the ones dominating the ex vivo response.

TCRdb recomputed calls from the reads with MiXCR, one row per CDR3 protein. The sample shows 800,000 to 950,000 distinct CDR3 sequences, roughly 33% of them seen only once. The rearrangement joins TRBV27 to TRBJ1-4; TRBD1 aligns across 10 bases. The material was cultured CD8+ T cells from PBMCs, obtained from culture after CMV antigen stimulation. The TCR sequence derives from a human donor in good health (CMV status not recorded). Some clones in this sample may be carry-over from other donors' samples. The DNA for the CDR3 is TGTGCCACCAAATACCGGGACAGGGGAGTCAGTGAAAAACTGTTTTTT. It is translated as CATKYRDRGVSEKLFF.